These T cell receptor beta chains were read from a single sample in a study of cytomegalovirus exposure and HLA in healthy donors. Sequencing was performed with immunoSEQ multiplex PCR; in TCRdb, only in-frame clones are kept and a portion is missing. The table has 150,000 to 200,000 clones, 84% seen once. Sequencing was done on a sample of PBMCs. Receptors were obtained from a boy aged 5-17 years in good health and CMV-seronegative. Each CDR3 is given with its conserved first and last residue. A D gene is named only where the DNA matches it firmly. Some rows have no size entry. The others give once, few or many, or a class for an expanded clone.

j_call clone_size cdr3_length d_call v_call cdr3_nt cdr3_aa
TRBJ2-1 . 15 TRBD2 TRBV6-1 TGTGCCAGCAGCCAAGGGACTAGCGGGACCAGGCCGCAGTTCTTC CASSQGTSGTRPQFF
TRBJ1-4 . 15 TRBD1 TRBV28 TGTGCCAGCAGTTTATTGGGACAGGGCAATGAAAAACTGTTTTTT CASSLLGQGNEKLFF
TRBJ2-5 . 15 . TRBV30 TGTGCCTGGAGTATATTCCGGGGGAGGGGGGAGACCCAGTACTTC CAWSIFRGRGETQYF
TRBJ2-3 . 16 . TRBV11-2 TGTGCCAGCAGCGAATCTAGCTTCCTAGGCACAGATACGCAGTATTTT CASSESSFLGTDTQYF
TRBJ2-1 . 15 TRBD2 TRBV19 TGTGCCAGTAGTGGGGGAACGGGGGGATACAATGAGCAGTTCTTC CASSGGTGGYNEQFF
TRBJ2-5 . 12 . TRBV30 TGTGCCTGGGCGGCAATCCAAGAGACCCAGTACTTC CAWAAIQETQYF
TRBJ2-1 . 16 TRBD2 TRBV27 TGTGCCAGCAGTCCCAGAGGACTAGCGGGAGGAGTTGAGCAGTTCTTC CASSPRGLAGGVEQFF
TRBJ1-2 . 16 . TRBV7-8 TGTGCCAGCAGCTTAGGGGCAGGGAAAAATAACTATGGCTACACCTTC CASSLGAGKNNYGYTF
TRBJ2-1 . 15 TRBD2 TRBV28 TGTGCCAGCAGGCCACTACTAGCGATATACAATGAGCAGTTCTTC CASRPLLAIYNEQFF
TRBJ2-7 . 14 . TRBV19 TGTGCCAGTAGTATAGATCACAGCCTAGGAGGGCAGTACTTC CASSIDHSLGGQYF
TRBJ2-7 once 14 . TRBV5-6 TGTGCCAGCAGCCGTTCACGGAGGGCTAACGAGCAGTACTTC CASSRSRRANEQYF
TRBJ2-7 . 14 . TRBV6-6 TGTGCCAGCAGCCCTTGGGGCAGAATGTACGAGCAGTACTTC CASSPWGRMYEQYF
TRBJ2-6 . 14 . TRBV30 TGTGCCTGGGCACACCCCTCTGGGGCCAACGTCCTGACTTTC CAWAHPSGANVLTF